One and the same sample provided the 10 T cell receptor beta chains below, sequenced in a study of graft-versus-host responses after intestinal transplantation (dated by TCRdb to about 2021). The meaning of the sample's time point label: cells obtained before transplantation from donor or recipient. Receptor amplification or capture employed the immunoSEQ multiplex PCR assay. Entries here come from immuneACCESS through TCRdb and include only in-frame sequences with V and J called. Some clones fail to appear in such tables; in the studies checked, an unresolved V gene covers under half of the shortfall, and the cause of the remainder is unknown. Present in this sample are about 120,000 clones, approximately 95% of which were seen just once. More than 0.1% of the sample is held by the ten biggest clonotypes. Their recognized antigens are unknown. The input for sequencing was unstimulated CD4+ T cells sorted from spleen or lymph node cells, taken before intestinal transplant. The receptors here all came from a human donor who received an intestinal transplant.

This chain uses TRBV5-5 with TRBJ2-5, with 9 bases matching TRBD1. The germline V gene has CDR1 SGHKS and CDR2 YYEKEE (reference sequence). The trim removed 1 base at V and 4 bases at J, leaving 2 bases unmatched. This CDR3 contains 14 residues. In DNA form, the CDR3 reads TGTGCCAGCAGCTTGCTGGGACAGGGAGAGACCCAGTACTTC. Translation gives CASSLLGQGETQYF. Combining the CDR3 with reference TRBV5-5 and TRBJ2-5 gives the whole variable domain DAGVTQSPTHLIKTRGQQVTLRCSPISGHKSVSWYQQVLGQGPQFIFQYYEKEERGRGNFPDRFSARQFPNYSSELNVNALLLGDSALYLCASSLLGQGETQYFGPGTRLLVL.

The chain employs TRBV9 and TRBJ2-3; D is tentatively TRBD1 or TRBD2 (5 bases each). Germline V gene sequence: CDR1 SGDLS, CDR2 YYNGEE. The CDR3 has 18 residues. The ends were cut back, 0 bases at V and 0 bases at J, with 17 bases in the middle. The CDR3 is CASSVATTGLTSTDTQYF. The CDR3 coding sequence is TGTGCCAGCAGCGTAGCGACAACAGGACTGACGAGCACAGATACGCAGTATTTT.

The rearrangement uses TRBV15 and TRBJ1-1, with D maybe TRBD1 (6 bases). CDR3 length equals 13 residues. V was trimmed by 1 base and J by 11 bases, leaving 14 bases between them. Germline CDR1 LNHNV, CDR2 YYDKDF (reference sequence). The CDR3 reads CATSRVSQGQAFF. CDR3 sequence (DNA): TGTGCCACCAGCAGAGTATCGCAGGGGCAGGCTTTCTTT. The full variable domain, rest sourced from reference TRBV15 and TRBJ1-1, is DAMVIQNPRYQVTQFGKPVTLSCSQTLNHNVMYWYQQKSSQAPKLLFHYYDKDFNNEADTPDNFQSRRPNTSFCFLDIRSPGLGDTAMYLCATSRVSQGQAFFGQGTRLTVV.

The CDR3 loop is CASSPRGGLAYEQYF. CDR3 sequence (DNA): TGTGCCAGCAGCCCCCGGGGGGGCCTCGCCTACGAGCAGTACTTC. The V call is TRBV6-6, the J call TRBJ2-7; 8 nucleotides agree with TRBD2. Trimming removed 6 bases from V and 2 bases from J; junction bases left unmatched: 9. CDR1 MNHNY and CDR2 SVGAGI come from the germline V gene (reference sequence). This CDR3 is built from 15 residues.

This chain uses TRBV5-8 with TRBJ2-7; 7 bases line up with TRBD1. Trimming cost V 4 bases and J 1 base; bases outside gene matches: 5. Germline V gene data show CDR1 as SGHTS and CDR2 as YDEGEE. There are 14 residues in the CDR3. CDR3 sequence (DNA): TGTGCCAGCAGCCGTCGACAGGGTTCCTACGAGCAGTACTTC. Translated, it gives CASSRRQGSYEQYF.

This rearrangement joins TRBV29-1 to TRBJ2-7; TRBD1 matches at 7 bases. Unmatched junction bases numbered 5, after V lost 5 bases and J lost 1 base. Germline CDR1 and CDR2: SQVTM and ANQGSEA. The CDR3 is 13 residues long. The CDR3 spells CSVSTGTSYEQYF. The CDR3 DNA sequence: TGCAGCGTTTCGACAGGGACATCCTACGAGCAGTACTTC.

This sequence joins TRBV5-1 and TRBJ1-1; D ambiguous. The CDR3 covers 14 residues. CDR1 is SGHRS and CDR2 is YFSETQ in the germline V gene. The ends were cut back, 4 bases at V and 3 bases at J, with 13 bases in the middle. The CDR3 DNA reads as TGCGCCAGCAGCCCCTTCAGAGAGGACACTGAAGCTTTCTTT. Translated: CASSPFREDTEAFF.

The J gene is TRBJ2-3, the V gene TRBV4-2; 7 positions agree with TRBD2. This CDR3 is built from 16 residues. After removal of 1 base from V and 4 bases from J, the junction contained 8 bases not matched to a gene. CDR1 is LGHNA and CDR2 is YNFKEQ in the germline V gene. CDR3 nucleotide sequence: TGTGCCAGCAGCCAAGGGGTGGGAGGGTACCCAGATACGCAGTATTTT. It yields the protein CASSQGVGGYPDTQYF.

The V gene is TRBV18, the J gene TRBJ1-3; D perhaps matches TRBD1 (5 bases). This CDR3 region has 15 residues. Per germline, CDR1 KGHSH and CDR2 LQKENI. Trimming took off 3 bases at V and 4 bases at J, with 13 bases between the two ends. The CDR3 region is CASSPRRGSGNTIYF. The CDR3 region has the DNA TGTGCCAGCTCACCGCGCCGGGGGTCCGGAAACACCATATATTTT.

CDR3 sequence (DNA): TGTGCCGGGGCGGGGGGCGCCGAGCAGTACTTC. As protein: CAGAGGAEQYF. The genes are TRBV2 and TRBJ2-7; 8 bases are shared with TRBD2. This CDR3 is built from 11 residues. V shed 11 bases, J shed 6 bases, and the junction held 6 bases outside the gene matches. CDR1 and CDR2 (germline): SNHLY, FYNNEI.